The 28 T cell receptor beta chains given below trace back to one sample, sequenced in a study of CD8+ T cells in alopecia areata (dated by TCRdb to 2017 to 2018). This sample's treatment or condition label indicates: oral pan-JAK inhibitor, 5-10 mg twice daily. Library preparation used the immunoSEQ multiplex PCR assay. RNA was extracted from all samples and reverse transcribed into cDNA, which served as template for TCR sequencing. TCRdb mirrors the immuneACCESS table, restricted to in-frame sequences. Some clones are absent from its copies; in checked studies, under half trace to an unresolved V gene, and the reason for the others is unknown. For this sample the table gives around 300,000 clones, of which 60% were detected only once. The ten largest clones add up to about 0.9% of the sample. The sequences come from CD4+ T cells sorted from blood, collected around week 53, from a patient treated with tofacitinib. The receptors were sampled from a human donor with alopecia areata.

The rearrangement joins TRBV6-5 to TRBJ2-6; no definite D call. V lost 6 bases to trimming and J lost 4 bases, with 10 bases between them. Germline CDR1 is MNHEY and CDR2 is SVGAGI. This CDR3 has 14 amino acids. The CDR3 DNA sequence: TGTGCCAGCAGCATAGATTGGGGGGCCAACGTCCTGACTTTC. This translates into CASSIDWGANVLTF.

The chain recombines TRBV7-2 with TRBJ2-5; D not resolved. This CDR3 is 13 amino acids long. V was shortened by 2 bases and J by 7 bases, with 11 bases between the two germline ends. Germline assignment: CDR1 SGHTA and CDR2 FQGNSA. The DNA of the CDR3 is TGTGCCAGCAGCTTAAGATCAGGCGGGACCCAGTACTTC. Translation gives CASSLRSGGTQYF.

V is TRBV29-1 and J is TRBJ1-2; 12 positions agree with TRBD1. J lost 4 bases, V lost 6 bases, and 6 bases had no gene match. This CDR3 region has 14 residues. The germline gives CDR1 SQVTM, CDR2 ANQGSEA. CDR3 sequence (DNA): TGCAGCGTCGCGGGGACAGGGGGCGTCTATGGCTACACCTTC. Its translation: CSVAGTGGVYGYTF.

Only a few counts were recorded for this clone. This chain uses TRBV7-9 with TRBJ2-3; D is unclear. The V end lost 5 bases, the J end lost 8 bases, and 11 bases lay between the germline ends. CDR1 is SEHNR and CDR2 is FQNEAQ in the germline V gene (reference sequence). The CDR3 sequence is 12 residues long. The CDR3 region has the DNA TGTGCCAGCAGCCCCAGTGTTGGTACGCAGTATTTT. The encoded protein is CASSPSVGTQYF. The full variable domain, rest sourced from reference TRBV7-9 and TRBJ2-3, is DTGVSQNPRHKITKRGQNVTFRCDPISEHNRLYWYRQTLGQGPEFLTYFQNEAQLEKSRLLSDRFSAERPKGSFSTLEIQRTEQGDSAMYLCASSPSVGTQYFGPGTRLTVL.

The rearrangement joins TRBV2 to TRBJ2-7; 10 nucleotides align to TRBD1. J was trimmed by 6 bases and V by 4 bases; bases with no gene match: 3. In germline, CDR1 is SNHLY, CDR2 FYNNEI. This CDR3 has 13 amino acids. The CDR3 region has the DNA TGTGCCAGCAGTGGGACAGGGGGTATCGAGCAGTACTTC. This encodes CASSGTGGIEQYF.

The rearrangement joins TRBV30 to TRBJ2-3; D may be TRBD2 (5 bases). The CDR3 consists of 14 residues. V was trimmed by 0 bases and J by 5 bases, leaving 12 bases between them. Germline V gene data show CDR1 as GTSNPN and CDR2 as SVGIG (reference sequence). The CDR3 bases are TGTGCCTGGAGTGTACCTCCCCGGGGAGATACGCAGTATTTT. Its protein product is CAWSVPPRGDTQYF.

V is TRBV12-5 and J is TRBJ2-1, with a possible D match to TRBD1 (6 bases). This CDR3 is 18 amino acids long. Germline CDR1 and CDR2: LGHNT and FRNRAP. Trimming stripped 1 base from V and 0 bases from J, with 16 bases between. The CDR3 sequence: CASGLGMVPGASYNEQFF. The CDR3 coding sequence is TGTGCTAGTGGTTTGGGAATGGTCCCAGGGGCCTCCTACAATGAGCAGTTCTTC.

Written as DNA, the CDR3 is TGTGCCAGCAGCTTGTCAGGGTTTGATGGGTATGGCTACACCTTC. Encoded protein: CASSLSGFDGYGYTF. The chain uses TRBV5-4 and TRBJ1-2; weak D call: TRBD1 (5 bases). This CDR3 region has 15 residues. Per the germline V gene, CDR1 is SGHNT and CDR2 is YYREEE (reference sequence). Trimming stripped 1 base from V and 5 bases from J, with 15 bases between.

J is TRBJ2-5 and V is TRBV30; D possibly matches TRBD1 or TRBD2 (5 bases each). Deletions cut 2 bases from V and 7 bases from J, with 14 bases between. CDR1 and CDR2 from the germline V gene are GTSNPN and SVGIG (reference sequence). This CDR3 comprises 13 residues. CDR3 in amino acids: CAWSFRGAGTQYF. The CDR3 bases are TGTGCCTGGAGTTTCAGAGGGGCTGGGACCCAGTACTTC.

Details on this clone: Within the sample, other DNA sequences also encode this same CDR3. The chain uses TRBV9 and TRBJ2-5, with D perhaps TRBD2 (5 bases). CDR3 length: 13 amino acids. V lost 0 bases, J lost 4 bases, and 7 bases lay in between. Germline CDR1 reads SGDLS; CDR2 reads YYNGEE. CDR3 DNA: TGTGCCAGCAGCGTAGGCGGAGGAGAGACCCAGTACTTC. Translating it yields CASSVGGGETQYF. Full variable domain (rest looked up from reference TRBV9 and TRBJ2-5): DSGVTQTPKHLITATGQRVTLRCSPRSGDLSVYWYQQSLDQGLQFLIQYYNGEERAKGNILERFSAQQFPDLHSELNLSSLELGDSALYFCASSVGGGETQYFGPGTRLLVL.

The chain is built from TRBV29-1 and TRBJ2-7; 10 bases match TRBD1. Looked up from germline, CDR1 is SQVTM and CDR2 is ANQGSEA. V lost 0 bases to trimming and J lost 3 bases; unmatched junction nucleotides: 2. This CDR3 comprises 14 residues. The chain's CDR3 is CSVEEGTGVYEQYF. CDR3 bases: TGCAGCGTTGAAGAGGGGACAGGGGTCTACGAGCAGTACTTC.

V usage is TRBV30 and J usage is TRBJ2-7; D is possibly TRBD1 (5 bases). This CDR3 comprises 11 residues. Between the trimmed V and J ends, which lost 6 bases and 3 bases, there was a span of 9 bases. Germline V CDR1 and CDR2: GTSNPN, SVGIG (reference sequence). The CDR3 reads CACLRGYEQYF. The CDR3, as DNA: TGTGCCTGCCTAAGGGGCTACGAGCAGTACTTC. Supplemented by reference TRBV30 and TRBJ2-7, the full variable domain reads SQTIHQWPATLVQPVGSPLSLECTVEGTSNPNLYWYRQAAGRGLQLLFYSVGIGQISSEVPQNLSASRPQDRQFILSSKKLLLSDSGFYLCACLRGYEQYFGPGTRLTVT.

The V gene is TRBV29-1, the J gene TRBJ2-1; the match to TRBD2 covers 10 bases. The J segment lost 8 bases and the V segment lost 5 bases, leaving 6 bases of the junction unmatched. CDR3 length: 13 residues. The germline gives CDR1 SQVTM, CDR2 ANQGSEA. The CDR3 DNA reads TGCAGCGTTCCACTAGCGGGGTTAGATGAGCAGTTCTTC. This encodes CSVPLAGLDEQFF.

The rearrangement joins TRBV5-1 to TRBJ1-2; 7 nucleotides agree with TRBD1. The CDR3 contains 14 residues. The germline gives CDR1 SGHRS, CDR2 YFSETQ. V was clipped by 4 bases and J by 6 bases; unmatched bases: 9. The CDR3 protein is CASSRTGVSDGYTF. As DNA, the CDR3 is TGCGCCAGCAGCCGTACAGGGGTTAGCGATGGCTACACCTTC. Using reference TRBV5-1 and TRBJ1-2 for the parts outside the CDR3, the full variable domain is KAGVTQTPRYLIKTRGQQVTLSCSPISGHRSVSWYQQTPGQGLQFLFEYFSETQRNKGNFPGRFSGRQFSNSRSEMNVSTLELGDSALYLCASSRTGVSDGYTFGSGTRLTVV.

In this sample, this clone turned up a few times. The rearrangement uses TRBV2 and TRBJ2-1; 10 positions agree with TRBD1. The CDR3 has 15 residues. Germline CDR1 is SNHLY and CDR2 is FYNNEI. V shed 5 bases and J 9 bases; nucleotides not matched to a gene: 10. The DNA for the CDR3 is TGTGCCAGCAGTACCCGGGACAGGGGATCCAGTGAGCAGTTCTTC. Translated: CASSTRDRGSSEQFF.

The chain employs TRBV5-4 and TRBJ2-7; D remains ambiguous. V was cut by 1 base and J by 3 bases, with 8 bases left in between. The germline gives CDR1 SGHNT, CDR2 YYREEE (reference sequence). The CDR3 is 13 amino acids. The CDR3 is CASSLPDGYEQYF. In DNA, the CDR3 is TGTGCCAGCAGCTTGCCGGATGGCTACGAGCAGTACTTC.

This clone was picked up one time. The rearrangement links TRBV7-9 to TRBJ2-3; TRBD1 aligns across 8 bases. V trimming: 5 bases; J trimming: 3 bases; junction bases outside the gene matches: 7. CDR3 length: 15 amino acids. Per the germline V gene, CDR1 is SEHNR and CDR2 is FQNEAQ (reference sequence). CDR3 bases: TGTGCCAGCAGCCTGCAGGGGGCAGGAACAGATACGCAGTATTTT. Protein product: CASSLQGAGTDTQYF.

J is TRBJ1-2 and V is TRBV9; D is unresolved. The CDR3 is 15 amino acids. Germline V gene data show CDR1 as SGDLS and CDR2 as YYNGEE. V dropped 2 bases and J dropped 8 bases, with 19 bases sitting between them. CDR3 in amino acids: CASSVDGGPLAGYTF. DNA of the CDR3: TGTGCCAGCAGCGTGGACGGCGGTCCACTTGCGGGCTACACCTTC. The full variable domain, with the rest looked up from reference TRBV9 and TRBJ1-2, is DSGVTQTPKHLITATGQRVTLRCSPRSGDLSVYWYQQSLDQGLQFLIQYYNGEERAKGNILERFSAQQFPDLHSELNLSSLELGDSALYFCASSVDGGPLAGYTFGSGTRLTVV.

This chain connects TRBV20-1 to TRBJ1-1; D gene unclear. V dropped 6 bases and J dropped 0 bases, with 5 bases sitting between them. Germline V gives CDR1 DFQATT, CDR2 SNEGSKA (reference sequence). The CDR3 has 11 amino acids. The CDR3 coding sequence is TGCAGTGCAGAGGTGAACACTGAAGCTTTCTTT. The encoded protein is CSAEVNTEAFF.

V usage is TRBV19 and J usage is TRBJ2-3; TRBD2 matches at 8 bases. Trimming at V came to 5 bases and at J to 3 bases, leaving 10 bases not matched to a gene. Germline lookup yields CDR1 LNHDA and CDR2 SQIVND (reference sequence). This CDR3 is built from 16 residues. CDR3 loop: CASSLRRGARTDTQYF. Written as DNA, the CDR3 is TGTGCCAGTAGTCTCCGGCGGGGGGCTCGGACAGATACGCAGTATTTT.

This clone showed up just a few times. CDR3 sequence reads: CAPPLNSYEQYF. CDR3 bases: TGCGCCCCCCCTCTTAACTCCTACGAGCAGTACTTC. This chain joins TRBV23-1 and TRBJ2-7; no firm D call. TRBV23-1 falls under the ORF class, with uncertain function. V lost 11 bases, J lost 0 bases, and 11 bases lay in between. The CDR3 runs 12 residues.

The chain couples TRBV7-3 to TRBJ2-2, with D perhaps matching TRBD1 or TRBD2 (6 bases each). CDR3 size: 14 residues. Germline assignment: CDR1 SGHTA and CDR2 FQGTGA. The germline V and J ends were trimmed by 5 bases and 4 bases, with 11 bases remaining between them. Here the CDR3 reads CASSPGGPTGELFF. The CDR3 DNA follows: TGTGCCAGCAGCCCCGGGGGCCCCACCGGGGAGCTGTTTTTT.

V gene TRBV6-5 combines with J gene TRBJ2-6, with D hard to call. This CDR3 is built from 13 residues. V was cut by 10 bases and J by 0 bases, with 7 bases left in between. The germline gives CDR1 MNHEY, CDR2 SVGAGI. This chain's CDR3 is CATRPSGANVLTF. The DNA of the CDR3 is TGTGCCACGCGGCCCTCTGGGGCCAACGTCCTGACTTTC.

On this clone: The sample carries other DNA sequences with the same CDR3. V gene TRBV7-6 combines with J gene TRBJ2-7; 8 bases fit TRBD2. This CDR3 region has 13 residues. From germline, CDR1 is SGHVS and CDR2 FNYEAQ. Losses at the gene ends were 5 bases for V and 3 bases for J; bases not matched to a gene: 3. The CDR3 DNA follows: TGTGCCAGCAGCCTCGCGGGGGGCTACGAGCAGTACTTC. As protein: CASSLAGGYEQYF.

This clone showed up just a few times. The chain joins TRBV9 to TRBJ2-7; 8 positions match TRBD2. Per germline, CDR1 SGDLS and CDR2 YYNGEE. The CDR3 consists of 15 residues. V gave up 6 bases and J gave up 2 bases; unmatched junction bases: 10. CDR3 residues: CASNRAGTSTYEQYF. The CDR3 DNA sequence: TGTGCCAGCAACCGGGCTGGGACTAGTACCTACGAGCAGTACTTC.

The V call is TRBV12-5, the J call TRBJ1-5; D unresolved. V lost 1 base and J 6 bases, leaving 10 bases between the germline ends. The V gene's germline CDR1 is LGHNT and CDR2 FRNRAP. This CDR3 is 14 amino acids long. The CDR3 nucleotides read TGTGCTAGTGGTTTGGGCGGGGTCGGTCAGCCCCAGCATTTT. Residues: CASGLGGVGQPQHF.

This clone has ten or more counts. V and J are TRBV29-1 and TRBJ2-7, with D unclear. The CDR3 length is 12 residues. Germline V gene lookup returns CDR1 SQVTM and CDR2 ANQGSEA. V was clipped by 5 bases and J by 7 bases, with 15 bases between them. The CDR3 nucleotides are TGCAGCGTTCGTTTAGGTTACGCTGAGCAGTACTTC. Encoded protein: CSVRLGYAEQYF.

This clone was observed once. This rearrangement joins TRBV30 to TRBJ1-4; a possible D gene is TRBD1 (6 bases). Germline V gene lookup returns CDR1 GTSNPN and CDR2 SVGIG (reference sequence). The CDR3 spans 15 residues. V lost 5 bases and J lost 4, with 17 bases in between. The CDR3 reads CAWCEGTPGNEKLFF. In DNA, the CDR3 is TGTGCCTGGTGTGAAGGGACACCGGGTAATGAAAAACTGTTTTTT.